This is a list of T cell receptor beta chains from one sample in a study of blood T cell repertoires in COVID-19. TCRdb keeps only in-frame clones here, not all; method: immunoSEQ multiplex PCR. Of nearly 30,000 clones listed, 80% to 90% were seen once; the top ten hold approximately 9.8%. The sequencing sample was made of peripheral blood. The receptors here all came from a human donor in a cohort sampled during active COVID-19. Each CDR3 is given with its conserved first and last residue. Fields, in order: J gene, D gene, V gene, clone size, CDR3 protein, CDR3 DNA. The D gene is left open where the match is weak. A row's size may be missing; if present it is once, few, many or a size class.

j_call: TRBJ2-1; d_call: TRBD1; v_call: TRBV27; clone_size: NA; cdr3_aa: CASKNQGASYNEQFF; cdr3_nt: TGTGCCAGCAAAAACCAGGGGGCTTCCTACAATGAGCAGTTCTTC
j_call: TRBJ2-1; d_call: NA; v_call: TRBV7-6; clone_size: once; cdr3_aa: CASSLWGGPYNEQFF; cdr3_nt: TGTGCCAGCAGCTTATGGGGGGGGCCTTACAATGAGCAGTTCTTC
j_call: TRBJ2-7; d_call: TRBD1; v_call: TRBV10-3; clone_size: NA; cdr3_aa: CAISGTGGSYEQYF; cdr3_nt: TGTGCCATCAGTGGGACAGGGGGCTCCTACGAGCAGTACTTC
j_call: TRBJ2-3; d_call: TRBD2; v_call: TRBV5-4; clone_size: NA; cdr3_aa: CASSLGSGGAPAQYF; cdr3_nt: TGTGCCAGCAGCTTGGGAAGCGGGGGGGCCCCCGCGCAGTATTTT
j_call: TRBJ2-2; d_call: TRBD1; v_call: TRBV19; clone_size: NA; cdr3_aa: CASRRDRGTGELFF; cdr3_nt: TGTGCCAGTAGAAGGGACAGGGGAACCGGGGAGCTGTTTTTT
j_call: TRBJ1-2; d_call: NA; v_call: TRBV7-2; clone_size: NA; cdr3_aa: CASSLELFGYTF; cdr3_nt: TGTGCCAGCAGCTTAGAACTATTTGGCTACACCTTC
j_call: TRBJ1-4; d_call: NA; v_call: TRBV6-2/TRBV6-3; clone_size: NA; cdr3_aa: CASSYFLEGHLLTNEKLFF; cdr3_nt: TGTGCCAGCAGTTACTTTCTAGAAGGCCACCTCTTGACTAATGAAAAACTGTTTTTT
j_call: TRBJ1-5; d_call: NA; v_call: TRBV6-2/TRBV6-3; clone_size: medium-sized; cdr3_aa: CASSYYGINQPQHF; cdr3_nt: TGTGCCAGCAGTTACTACGGTATCAATCAGCCCCAGCATTTT
j_call: TRBJ2-3; d_call: TRBD1; v_call: TRBV7-2; clone_size: NA; cdr3_aa: CASSPTGQHTDTQYF; cdr3_nt: TGTGCCAGCAGTCCGACAGGGCAACACACAGATACGCAGTATTTT
j_call: TRBJ1-5; d_call: TRBD1; v_call: TRBV4-1; clone_size: few; cdr3_aa: CASSRWQGTGGVGQPQHF; cdr3_nt: TGCGCCAGCAGCCGATGGCAGGGAACAGGGGGTGTCGGGCAGCCCCAGCATTTT
j_call: TRBJ2-5; d_call: NA; v_call: TRBV6-2/TRBV6-3; clone_size: NA; cdr3_aa: CASSPLSPGWETQYF; cdr3_nt: TGTGCCAGCAGTCCCCTTTCGCCGGGATGGGAGACCCAGTACTTC
j_call: TRBJ1-2; d_call: TRBD1; v_call: TRBV5-1; clone_size: NA; cdr3_aa: CASSSGTGGSFYGYTF; cdr3_nt: TGCGCCAGCAGCTCCGGGACAGGGGGCAGTTTCTATGGCTACACCTTC
j_call: TRBJ2-1; d_call: TRBD1; v_call: TRBV10-3; clone_size: NA; cdr3_aa: CAISESIAGGNEQFF; cdr3_nt: TGTGCCATCAGTGAGTCGATCGCAGGGGGAAATGAGCAGTTCTTC
j_call: TRBJ2-3; d_call: NA; v_call: TRBV25-1; clone_size: NA; cdr3_aa: CASSPPEGDATDTQYF; cdr3_nt: TGTGCCAGCTCCCCCCCAGAGGGGGATGCGACAGATACGCAGTATTTT
j_call: TRBJ1-2; d_call: NA; v_call: TRBV15; clone_size: once; cdr3_aa: CATSSSRLRPNYGYTF; cdr3_nt: TGTGCCACCAGCAGTTCGCGCCTCCGCCCTAACTATGGCTACACCTTC
j_call: TRBJ2-7; d_call: TRBD2; v_call: TRBV28; clone_size: NA; cdr3_aa: CASSGGGLAGYEQYF; cdr3_nt: TGTGCCAGCAGTGGGGGGGGACTAGCGGGGTACGAGCAGTACTTC
j_call: TRBJ2-3; d_call: TRBD2; v_call: TRBV5-1; clone_size: NA; cdr3_aa: CASSLGGTSGTDTQYF; cdr3_nt: TGCGCCAGCAGCTTGGGGGGGACTAGTGGCACAGATACGCAGTATTTT
j_call: TRBJ1-5; d_call: TRBD1; v_call: TRBV6-5; clone_size: NA; cdr3_aa: CASSWDRGYNQPQHF; cdr3_nt: TGTGCCAGCAGTTGGGACAGGGGGTACAATCAGCCCCAGCATTTT
j_call: TRBJ2-4; d_call: NA; v_call: TRBV27; clone_size: NA; cdr3_aa: CASSPKGVGAKNIQYF; cdr3_nt: TGTGCCAGCAGTCCAAAGGGGGTTGGGGCCAAAAACATTCAGTACTTC
j_call: TRBJ2-5; d_call: NA; v_call: TRBV9; clone_size: NA; cdr3_aa: CASSESPRETQYF; cdr3_nt: TGTGCCAGCAGCGAATCCCCTCGAGAGACCCAGTACTTC
j_call: TRBJ2-1; d_call: NA; v_call: TRBV4-3; clone_size: NA; cdr3_aa: CASRKTQWAYNEQFF; cdr3_nt: TGCGCCAGCAGAAAGACACAGTGGGCCTACAATGAGCAGTTCTTC
j_call: TRBJ2-5; d_call: NA; v_call: TRBV14; clone_size: NA; cdr3_aa: CASSGAGQETQYF; cdr3_nt: TGTGCCAGCAGCGGGGCAGGGCAAGAGACCCAGTACTTC
j_call: TRBJ2-2; d_call: NA; v_call: TRBV18; clone_size: NA; cdr3_aa: CASSPQELITGELFF; cdr3_nt: TGTGCCAGCTCACCCCAGGAATTGATCACCGGGGAGCTGTTTTTT
j_call: TRBJ2-7; d_call: TRBD2; v_call: TRBV6-4; clone_size: NA; cdr3_aa: CASSAGTSGYEQYF; cdr3_nt: TGTGCCAGCAGTGCCGGGACTAGCGGCTACGAGCAGTACTTC
j_call: TRBJ1-2; d_call: NA; v_call: TRBV5-1; clone_size: NA; cdr3_aa: CASSLGQVYGYTF; cdr3_nt: TGCGCCAGCAGCTTGGGACAGGTCTATGGCTACACCTTC
j_call: TRBJ2-7; d_call: NA; v_call: TRBV21-1; clone_size: NA; cdr3_aa: CASLGWTGPINYEQYF; cdr3_nt: TGTGCCAGCTTAGGGTGGACAGGGCCCATCAACTACGAGCAGTACTTC
j_call: TRBJ1-6; d_call: TRBD1; v_call: TRBV28; clone_size: few; cdr3_aa: CASRLGQGGSPLHF; cdr3_nt: TGTGCCAGCAGACTTGGACAGGGGGGTTCACCCCTCCACTTT